The source of this TCR beta chain is a study of shared clonotypes between healthy human individuals. Worth noting for this clone: Its matching antigen is unknown.

Study-level points and caveats: Memory subsets generally showed smaller estimated richness than naive subsets did.

CD4+ cells were split into CD45RA+ naive and CD45RA-negative memory subsets. Per germline, CDR1 SQVTM and CDR2 ANQGSEA. V lost 5 bases and J 7 bases, leaving 14 bases between the germline ends. This CDR3 region has 12 residues. Data came from immunoSEQ multiplex PCR; TCRdb stores just in-frame clones and leaves some out. This table holds roughly 2,300,000 clones, less than 95% found once. The source of this sequence is a man aged 18 to 35 in good health. Some clones in this sample may be carry-over from other donors' samples. Sequencing input: naive CD4+ T cells from PBMCs. Subset in this sample: CD45RA+ positively selected. V gene TRBV29-1 combines with J gene TRBJ1-2; D unclear. The CDR3 spells CSVTGQASGYTF. CDR3 nucleotides: TGCAGCGTTACTGGGCAGGCAAGTGGCTACACCTTC.